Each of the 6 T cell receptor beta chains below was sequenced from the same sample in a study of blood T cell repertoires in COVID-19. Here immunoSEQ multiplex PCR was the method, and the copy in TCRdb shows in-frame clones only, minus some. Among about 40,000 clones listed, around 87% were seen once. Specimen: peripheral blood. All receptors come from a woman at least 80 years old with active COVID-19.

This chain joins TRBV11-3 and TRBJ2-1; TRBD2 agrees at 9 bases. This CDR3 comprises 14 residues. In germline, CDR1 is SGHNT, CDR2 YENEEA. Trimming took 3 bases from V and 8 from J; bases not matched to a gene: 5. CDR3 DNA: TGTGCCAGCAGCTTCGGCGGGGGGGCAGATGAGCAGTTCTTC. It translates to CASSFGGGADEQFF.

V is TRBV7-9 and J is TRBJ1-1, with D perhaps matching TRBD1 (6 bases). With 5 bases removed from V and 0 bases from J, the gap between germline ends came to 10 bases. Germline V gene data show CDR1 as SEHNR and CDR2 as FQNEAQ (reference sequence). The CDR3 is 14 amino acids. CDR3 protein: CASSPDRLNTEAFF. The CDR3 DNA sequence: TGTGCCAGCAGCCCCGACAGGCTGAACACTGAAGCTTTCTTT.

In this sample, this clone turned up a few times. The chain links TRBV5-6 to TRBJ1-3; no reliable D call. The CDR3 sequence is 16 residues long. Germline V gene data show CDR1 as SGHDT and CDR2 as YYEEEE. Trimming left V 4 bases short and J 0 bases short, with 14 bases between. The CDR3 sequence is CASSPQFRSSGNTIYF. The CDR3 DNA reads TGTGCCAGCAGCCCACAGTTTAGAAGCTCTGGAAACACCATATATTTT.

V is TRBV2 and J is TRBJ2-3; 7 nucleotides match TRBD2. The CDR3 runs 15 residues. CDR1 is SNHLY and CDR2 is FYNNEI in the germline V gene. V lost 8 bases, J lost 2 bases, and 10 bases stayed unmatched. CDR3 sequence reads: CASAGQRGPTDTQYF. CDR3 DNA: TGTGCCAGCGCCGGCCAGCGGGGCCCCACAGATACGCAGTATTTT.

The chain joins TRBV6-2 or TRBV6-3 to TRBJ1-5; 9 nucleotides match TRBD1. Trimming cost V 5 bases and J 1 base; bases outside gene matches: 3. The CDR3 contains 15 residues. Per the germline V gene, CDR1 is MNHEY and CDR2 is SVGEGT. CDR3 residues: CASSGQGRSNQPQHF. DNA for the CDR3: TGTGCCAGCAGTGGACAGGGGAGGAGCAATCAGCCCCAGCATTTT.

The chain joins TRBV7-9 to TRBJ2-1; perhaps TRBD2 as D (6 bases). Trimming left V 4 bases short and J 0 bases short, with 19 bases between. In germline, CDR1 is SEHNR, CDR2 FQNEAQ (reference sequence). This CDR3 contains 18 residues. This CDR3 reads CASSSRLGLTSSYNEQFF. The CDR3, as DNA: TGTGCCAGCAGCTCAAGGCTAGGACTGACTAGCTCCTACAATGAGCAGTTCTTC.